This entry concerns a single TCR beta chain. One Seattle source followed patients from active infection through their disease course. The method was immunoSEQ multiplex PCR; TCRdb's version includes in-frame clones alone and lacks a portion of them. The sample records roughly 53,000 clones, 75% to 90% being singletons. There are 16 residues in the CDR3. Germline-derived CDR1 and CDR2 are MNHEY and SVGAGI. Germline trimming cut 2 bases from V and 3 bases from J; bases unmatched to any gene: 4. This entry comes from a study of blood T cell repertoires in COVID-19. Overall study context: Acute and convalescent COVID-19 specimens originated in the United States, Italy and Spain.

Input material: peripheral blood. The sequence derives from a woman of 80 years or more with COVID-19, enrolled during active disease. V is TRBV6-5 and J is TRBJ2-1, with 10 bases that match TRBD2. CDR3 in amino acids: CASSYSGGAHYNEQFF. CDR3 nucleotides: TGTGCCAGCAGTTACAGCGGGGGGGCACACTACAATGAGCAGTTCTTC.